Below, one TCR beta chain is given with its context. Antigen: not known. V gave up 3 bases and J gave up 4 bases; unmatched junction bases: 5. CDR3 size: 15 residues. Looked up from germline, CDR1 is MNHEY and CDR2 is SMNVEV (reference sequence). The record originates from a study of T cell repertoires in cytomegalovirus infection. TCRdb processed the reads anew with MiXCR; each CDR3 protein has one entry. The sample includes roughly 730,000 distinct CDR3 sequences, around 32% of them seen just once. This receptor was taken from a human donor in good health (CMV status not recorded). Some clones in this sample may be carry-over from other donors' samples. This material consisted of cultured PBMCs, taken from culture after CMV antigen stimulation. The chain combines TRBV27 with TRBJ2-2; the match to TRBD1 covers 7 bases. CDR3 amino acids: CASSFRGMVTGELFF. The CDR3 bases are TGTGCCAGCAGTTTCAGGGGGATGGTCACCGGGGAGCTGTTTTTT.